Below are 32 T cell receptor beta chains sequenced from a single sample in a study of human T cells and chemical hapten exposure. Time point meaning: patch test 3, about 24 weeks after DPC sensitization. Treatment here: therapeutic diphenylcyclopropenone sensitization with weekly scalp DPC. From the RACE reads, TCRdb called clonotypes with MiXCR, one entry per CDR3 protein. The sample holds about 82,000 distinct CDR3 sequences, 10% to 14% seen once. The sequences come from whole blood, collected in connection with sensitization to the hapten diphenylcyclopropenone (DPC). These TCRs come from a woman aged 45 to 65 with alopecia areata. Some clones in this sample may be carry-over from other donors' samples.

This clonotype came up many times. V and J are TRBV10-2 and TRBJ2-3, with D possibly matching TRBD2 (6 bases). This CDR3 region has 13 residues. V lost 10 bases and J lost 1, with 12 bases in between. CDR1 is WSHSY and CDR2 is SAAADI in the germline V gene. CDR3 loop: CATKTGGTDTQYF. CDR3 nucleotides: TGCGCCACCAAAACGGGGGGCACAGATACGCAGTATTTT.

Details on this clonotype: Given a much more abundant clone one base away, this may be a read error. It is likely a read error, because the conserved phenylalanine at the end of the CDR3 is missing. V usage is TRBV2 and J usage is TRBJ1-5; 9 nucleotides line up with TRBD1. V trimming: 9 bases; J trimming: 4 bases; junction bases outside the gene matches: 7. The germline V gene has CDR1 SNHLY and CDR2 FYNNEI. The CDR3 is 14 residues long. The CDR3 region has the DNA TGTGCCAGTCTGGGACAGGGCAGGAATCAGCCCCAGCATTAT. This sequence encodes CASLGQGRNQPQHY.

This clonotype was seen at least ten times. The chain's CDR3 is CASSLDPFVGAYEQYF. The CDR3 DNA follows: TGTGCCAGCAGCTTAGACCCCTTTGTTGGGGCCTACGAGCAGTACTTC. The rearrangement uses TRBV7-2 and TRBJ2-7, with unresolved D. Germline CDR1 SGHTA, CDR2 FQGNSA. The CDR3 totals 16 residues. V was clipped by 1 base and J by 2 bases, with 15 bases between them. Full variable domain (rest looked up from reference TRBV7-2 and TRBJ2-7): GAGVSQSPSNKVTEKGKDVELRCDPISGHTALYWYRQSLGQGLEFLIYFQGNSAPDKSGLPSDRFSAERTGGSVSTLTIQRTQQEDSAVYLCASSLDPFVGAYEQYFGPGTRLTVT.

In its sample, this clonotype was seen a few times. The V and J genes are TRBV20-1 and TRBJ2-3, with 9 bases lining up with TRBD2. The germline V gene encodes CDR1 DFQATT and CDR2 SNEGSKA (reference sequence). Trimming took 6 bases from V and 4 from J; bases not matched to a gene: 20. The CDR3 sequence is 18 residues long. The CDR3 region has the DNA TGCAGTGCCAGACCGGGCGGGAGGGCCTTTAAGGTCGCAGATACGCAGTATTTT. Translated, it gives CSARPGGRAFKVADTQYF.

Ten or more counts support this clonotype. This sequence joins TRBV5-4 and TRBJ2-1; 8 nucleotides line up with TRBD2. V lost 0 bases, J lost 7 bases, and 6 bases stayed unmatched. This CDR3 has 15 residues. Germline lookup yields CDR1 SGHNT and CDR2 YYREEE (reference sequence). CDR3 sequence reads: CASSLAGGPANEQFF. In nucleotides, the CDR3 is TGTGCCAGCAGCTTGGCGGGAGGGCCAGCGAATGAGCAGTTCTTC.

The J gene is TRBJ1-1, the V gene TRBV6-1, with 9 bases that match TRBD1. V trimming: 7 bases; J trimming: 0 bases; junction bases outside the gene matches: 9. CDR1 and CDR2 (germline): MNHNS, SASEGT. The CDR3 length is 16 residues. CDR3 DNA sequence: TGTGCCAGCACCCGGACAGGGGCCAGACTGAACACTGAAGCTTTCTTT. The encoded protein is CASTRTGARLNTEAFF.

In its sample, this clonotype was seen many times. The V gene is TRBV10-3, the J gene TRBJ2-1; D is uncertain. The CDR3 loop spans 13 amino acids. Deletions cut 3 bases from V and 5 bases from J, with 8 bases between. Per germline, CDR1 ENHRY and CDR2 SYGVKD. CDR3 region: CAISDNWDNEQFF. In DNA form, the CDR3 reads TGTGCCATCAGTGACAACTGGGACAATGAGCAGTTCTTC.

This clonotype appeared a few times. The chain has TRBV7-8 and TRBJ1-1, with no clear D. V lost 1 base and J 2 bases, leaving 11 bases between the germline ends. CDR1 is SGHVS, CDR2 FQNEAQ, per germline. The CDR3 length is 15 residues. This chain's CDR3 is CASSLVGSTNTEAFF. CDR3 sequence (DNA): TGTGCCAGCAGCTTAGTCGGCAGCACTAACACTGAAGCTTTCTTT.

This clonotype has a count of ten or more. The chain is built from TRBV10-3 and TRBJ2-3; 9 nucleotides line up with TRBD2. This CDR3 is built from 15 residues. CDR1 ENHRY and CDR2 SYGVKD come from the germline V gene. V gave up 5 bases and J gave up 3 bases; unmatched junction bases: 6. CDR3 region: CAISLTSGVTDTQYF. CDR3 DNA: TGTGCCATCAGTCTGACTAGCGGTGTGACAGATACGCAGTATTTT.

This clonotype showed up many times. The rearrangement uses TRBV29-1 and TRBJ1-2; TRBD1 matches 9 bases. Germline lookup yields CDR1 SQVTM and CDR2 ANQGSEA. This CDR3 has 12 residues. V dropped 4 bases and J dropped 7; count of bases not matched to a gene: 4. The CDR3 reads CSVGQGGSGYTF. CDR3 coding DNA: TGCAGCGTTGGACAGGGGGGTAGTGGCTACACCTTC. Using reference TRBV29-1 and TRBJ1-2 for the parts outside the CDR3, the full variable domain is SAVISQKPSRDICQRGTSLTIQCQVDSQVTMMFWYRQQPGQSLTLIATANQGSEATYESGFVIDKFPISRPNLTFSTLTVSNMSPEDSSIYLCSVGQGGSGYTFGSGTRLTVV.

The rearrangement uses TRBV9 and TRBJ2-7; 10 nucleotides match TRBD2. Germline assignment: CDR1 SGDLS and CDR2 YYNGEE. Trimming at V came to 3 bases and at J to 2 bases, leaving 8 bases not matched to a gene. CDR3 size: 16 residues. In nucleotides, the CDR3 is TGTGCCAGCAGCGCCGCCGTAGCGGGAGGCCCCTACGAGCAGTACTTC. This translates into CASSAAVAGGPYEQYF.

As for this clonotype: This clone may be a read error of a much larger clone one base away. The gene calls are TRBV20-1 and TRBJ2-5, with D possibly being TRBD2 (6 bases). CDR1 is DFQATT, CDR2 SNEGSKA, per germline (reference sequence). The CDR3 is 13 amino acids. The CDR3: CNAINPGEETQYF. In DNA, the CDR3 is TGCAATGCTATCAACCCGGGGGAAGAGACCCAGTACTTC.

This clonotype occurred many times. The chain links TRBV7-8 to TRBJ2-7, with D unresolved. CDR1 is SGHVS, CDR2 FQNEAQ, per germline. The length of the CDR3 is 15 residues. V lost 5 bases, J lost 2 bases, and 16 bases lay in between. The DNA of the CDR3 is TGTGCCAGCAGCCGATCAGTCCTTCTCGCCTACGAGCAGTACTTC. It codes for CASSRSVLLAYEQYF.

DNA for the CDR3: TGCGCCAGCAGCCAAGATGGGGCGCCCGGGGAAGCTTTCTTT. Its protein product is CASSQDGAPGEAFF. The rearrangement links TRBV4-3 to TRBJ1-1; D is possibly TRBD1 (5 bases). CDR1 and CDR2 from the germline V gene are LGHNA and YSLEER. The CDR3 has 14 amino acids. Deletions cut 0 bases from V and 8 bases from J, with 13 bases between.

The DNA for the CDR3 is TGTGCCAGCAGCTTAACAAGGGGTGAGCAGTTCTTC. It is translated as CASSLTRGEQFF. J is TRBJ2-1 and V is TRBV11-2; the D gene is possibly TRBD1 (5 bases). The CDR3 is 12 residues long. V dropped 2 bases and J dropped 9 bases, with 8 bases sitting between them. The germline CDR1 and CDR2 sequences are SGHAT and FQNNGV.

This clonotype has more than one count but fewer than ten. CDR3 DNA sequence: TGCGCCAGCAGCCAAGAAGGGAGCGGTCAAGCCAAAAACATTCAGTACTTC. Protein product: CASSQEGSGQAKNIQYF. This chain joins TRBV4-1 and TRBJ2-4; maybe TRBD2 (5 bases). Trimming removed 0 bases from V and 0 bases from J, with 12 bases in between. This CDR3 is built from 17 residues. Germline V gene lookup returns CDR1 MGHRA and CDR2 YSYEKL.

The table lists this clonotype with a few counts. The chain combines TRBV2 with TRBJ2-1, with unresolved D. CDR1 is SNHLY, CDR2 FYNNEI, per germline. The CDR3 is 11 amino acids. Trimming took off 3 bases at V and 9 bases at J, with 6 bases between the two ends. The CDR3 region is CASSDKGEQFF. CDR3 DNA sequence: TGTGCCAGCAGTGATAAGGGTGAGCAGTTCTTC.

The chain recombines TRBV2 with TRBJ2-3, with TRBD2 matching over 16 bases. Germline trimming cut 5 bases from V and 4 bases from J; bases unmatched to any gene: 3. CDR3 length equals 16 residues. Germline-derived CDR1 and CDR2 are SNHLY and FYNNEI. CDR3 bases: TGTGCCAGCAGTAAGGGACTAGCGGGAGGGCCAGATACGCAGTATTTT. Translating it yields CASSKGLAGGPDTQYF.

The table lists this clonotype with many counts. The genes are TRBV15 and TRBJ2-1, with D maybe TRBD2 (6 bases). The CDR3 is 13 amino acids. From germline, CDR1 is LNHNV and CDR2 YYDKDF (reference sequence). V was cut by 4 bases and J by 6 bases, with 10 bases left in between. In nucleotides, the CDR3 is TGTGCCACCAGCATAGGGCGGGGCAATGAGCAGTTCTTC. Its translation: CATSIGRGNEQFF.

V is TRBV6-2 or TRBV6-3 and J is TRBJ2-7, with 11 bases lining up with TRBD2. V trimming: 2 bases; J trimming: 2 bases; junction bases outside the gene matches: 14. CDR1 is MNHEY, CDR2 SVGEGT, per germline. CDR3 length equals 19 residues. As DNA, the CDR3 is TGTGCCAGCAGTTACGTTGTCAGGGTGGGACTAGCGGCTACCTACGAGCAGTACTTC. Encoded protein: CASSYVVRVGLAATYEQYF.

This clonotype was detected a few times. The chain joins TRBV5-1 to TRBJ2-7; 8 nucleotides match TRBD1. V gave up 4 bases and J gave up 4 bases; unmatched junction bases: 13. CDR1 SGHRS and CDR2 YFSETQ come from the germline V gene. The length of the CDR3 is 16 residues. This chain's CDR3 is CASSPGQGMAKYEQYF. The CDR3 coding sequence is TGCGCCAGCAGCCCCGGACAGGGAATGGCCAAATACGAGCAGTACTTC.

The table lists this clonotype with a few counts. The CDR3 loop reads CASSFISGASTDTQYF. CDR3 nucleotides: TGTGCCAGCAGCTTTATAAGCGGAGCCTCCACAGATACGCAGTATTTT. V is TRBV5-6 and J is TRBJ2-3, with D maybe TRBD2 (5 bases). Trimming shortened V by 2 bases and J by 2 bases, and 15 bases separated the two germline ends. In germline, CDR1 is SGHDT, CDR2 YYEEEE. This CDR3 region has 16 residues.

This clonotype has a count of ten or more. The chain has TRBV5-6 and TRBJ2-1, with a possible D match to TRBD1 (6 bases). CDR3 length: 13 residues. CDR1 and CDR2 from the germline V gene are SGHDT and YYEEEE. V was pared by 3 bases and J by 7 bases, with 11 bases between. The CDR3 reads CASSYLQGNEQFF. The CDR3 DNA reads TGTGCCAGCAGCTATCTACAGGGTAATGAGCAGTTCTTC.

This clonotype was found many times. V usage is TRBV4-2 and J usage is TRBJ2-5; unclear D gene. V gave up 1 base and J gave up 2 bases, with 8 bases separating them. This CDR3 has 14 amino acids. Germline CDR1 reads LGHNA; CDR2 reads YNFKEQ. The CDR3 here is CASSQVGSQETQYF. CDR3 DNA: TGTGCCAGCAGCCAAGTCGGCAGTCAAGAGACCCAGTACTTC.

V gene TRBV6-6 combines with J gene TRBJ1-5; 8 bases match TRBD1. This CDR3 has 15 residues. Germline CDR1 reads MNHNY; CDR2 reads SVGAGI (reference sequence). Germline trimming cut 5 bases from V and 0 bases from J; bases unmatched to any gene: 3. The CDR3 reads CASSRTGTSNQPQHF. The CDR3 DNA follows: TGTGCCAGCAGTCGGACAGGGACTAGCAATCAGCCCCAGCATTTT.

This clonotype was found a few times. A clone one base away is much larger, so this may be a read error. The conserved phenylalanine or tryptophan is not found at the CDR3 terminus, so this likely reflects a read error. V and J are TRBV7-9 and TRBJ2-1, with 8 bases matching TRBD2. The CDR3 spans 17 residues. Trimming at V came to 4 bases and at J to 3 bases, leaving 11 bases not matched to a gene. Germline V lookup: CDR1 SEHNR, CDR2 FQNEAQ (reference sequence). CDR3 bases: TGTGCCAGCAGCTCAGGGCTAGCGGGTTCGGTCTACAATGAGCAGTTCTCC. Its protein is CASSSGLAGSVYNEQFS.

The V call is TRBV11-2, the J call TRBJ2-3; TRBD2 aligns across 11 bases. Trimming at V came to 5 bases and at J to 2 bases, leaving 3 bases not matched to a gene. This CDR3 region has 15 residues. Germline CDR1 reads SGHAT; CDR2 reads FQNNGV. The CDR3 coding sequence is TGTGCCAGCAGCCCTAGCGGGAGGTCCACAGATACGCAGTATTTT. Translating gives CASSPSGRSTDTQYF.

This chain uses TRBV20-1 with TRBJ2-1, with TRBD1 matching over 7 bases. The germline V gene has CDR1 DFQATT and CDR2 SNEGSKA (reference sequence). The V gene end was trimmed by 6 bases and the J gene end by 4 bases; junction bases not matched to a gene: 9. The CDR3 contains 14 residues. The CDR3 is CSAEGGIGYNEQFF. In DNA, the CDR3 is TGCAGTGCCGAAGGGGGCATTGGATACAATGAGCAGTTCTTC.

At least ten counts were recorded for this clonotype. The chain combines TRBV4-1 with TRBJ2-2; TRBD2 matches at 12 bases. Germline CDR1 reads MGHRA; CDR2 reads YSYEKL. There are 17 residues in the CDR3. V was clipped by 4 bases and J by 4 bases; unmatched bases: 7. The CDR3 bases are TGCGCCAGCAGCCCTCGGACTAGCGGGATGGGCACCGGGGAGCTGTTTTTT. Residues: CASSPRTSGMGTGELFF.

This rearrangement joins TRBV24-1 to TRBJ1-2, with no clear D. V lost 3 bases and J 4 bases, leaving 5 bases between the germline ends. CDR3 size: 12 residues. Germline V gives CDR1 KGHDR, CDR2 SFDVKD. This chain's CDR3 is CATSDALYGYTF. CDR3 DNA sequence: TGTGCCACCAGTGATGCACTCTATGGCTACACCTTC.

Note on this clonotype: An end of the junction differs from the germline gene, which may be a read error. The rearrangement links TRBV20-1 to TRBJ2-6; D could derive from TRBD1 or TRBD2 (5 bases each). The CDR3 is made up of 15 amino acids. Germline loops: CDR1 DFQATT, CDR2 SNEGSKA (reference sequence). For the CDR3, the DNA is TGCAGTGCTGGAGAGGGGAGCTCTGGGGCCAACGTCCTGACTTTC. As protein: CSAGEGSSGANVLTF.

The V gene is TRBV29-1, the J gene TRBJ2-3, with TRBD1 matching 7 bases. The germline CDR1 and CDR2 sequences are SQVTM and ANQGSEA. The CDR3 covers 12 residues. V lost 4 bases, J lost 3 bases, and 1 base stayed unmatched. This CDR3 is CSVGQGTDTQYF. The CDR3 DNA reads TGCAGCGTTGGACAGGGTACAGATACGCAGTATTTT.